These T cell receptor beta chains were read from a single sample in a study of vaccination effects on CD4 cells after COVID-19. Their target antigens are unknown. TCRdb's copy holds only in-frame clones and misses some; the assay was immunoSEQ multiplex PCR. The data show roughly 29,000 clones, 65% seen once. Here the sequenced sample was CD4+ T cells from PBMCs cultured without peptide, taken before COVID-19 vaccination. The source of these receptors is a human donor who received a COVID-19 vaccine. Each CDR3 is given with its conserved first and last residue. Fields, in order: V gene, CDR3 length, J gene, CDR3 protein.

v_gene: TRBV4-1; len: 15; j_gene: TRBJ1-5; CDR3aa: CASSQEGTGTPSQHF
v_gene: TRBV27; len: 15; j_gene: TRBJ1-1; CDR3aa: CASSLSSAGGLEAFF
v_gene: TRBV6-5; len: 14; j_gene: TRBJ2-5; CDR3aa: CASGQGALEETQYF
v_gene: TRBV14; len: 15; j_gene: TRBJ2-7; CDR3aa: CASSQIAGGSYEQYF
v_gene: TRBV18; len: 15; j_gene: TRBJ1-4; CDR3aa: CASSRSTATNEKLFF
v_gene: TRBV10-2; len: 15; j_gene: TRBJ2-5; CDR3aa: CASSEPTTNQETQYF
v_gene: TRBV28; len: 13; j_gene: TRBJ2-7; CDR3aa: CASSLFTSKGMYF
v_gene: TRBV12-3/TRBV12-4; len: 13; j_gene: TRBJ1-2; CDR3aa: CASSPGKGFSYTF
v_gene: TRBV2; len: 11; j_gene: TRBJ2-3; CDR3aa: CAVVAGDTQYF
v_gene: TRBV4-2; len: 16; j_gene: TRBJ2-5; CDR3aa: CASSQRGAPGEETQYF
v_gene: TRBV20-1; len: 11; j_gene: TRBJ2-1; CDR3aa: CSATGANEQFF
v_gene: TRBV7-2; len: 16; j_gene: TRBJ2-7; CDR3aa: CASSLPTSSLYYEQYF
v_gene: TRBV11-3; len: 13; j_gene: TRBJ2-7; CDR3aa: CASSLDPGNEQYF
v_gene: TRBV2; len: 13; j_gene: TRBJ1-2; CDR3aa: CASSYRGLDGYTF
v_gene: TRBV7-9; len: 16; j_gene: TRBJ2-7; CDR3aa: CASSPGASGGSYEQYF
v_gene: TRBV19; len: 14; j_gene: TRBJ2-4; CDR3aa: CASSMWGTGDIQYF
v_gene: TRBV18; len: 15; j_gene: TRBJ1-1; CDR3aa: CASSPSGPEGTEAFF
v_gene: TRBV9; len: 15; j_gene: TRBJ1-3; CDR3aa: CASSVEGGSGNTIYF
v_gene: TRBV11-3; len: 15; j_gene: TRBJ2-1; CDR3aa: CASSFGTNSDNEQFF
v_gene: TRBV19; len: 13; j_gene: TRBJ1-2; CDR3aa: CASSIPRDYGYTF
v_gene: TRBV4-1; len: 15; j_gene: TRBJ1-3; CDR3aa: CASSQGRISGNTIYF
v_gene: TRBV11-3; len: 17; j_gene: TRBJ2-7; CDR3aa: CASSLGSSSASSDEQYF
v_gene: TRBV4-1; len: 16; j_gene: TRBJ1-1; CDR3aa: CASSLSPRTGNTEAFF
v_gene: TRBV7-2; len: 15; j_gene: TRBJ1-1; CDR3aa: CASTLHRGGDTEAFF
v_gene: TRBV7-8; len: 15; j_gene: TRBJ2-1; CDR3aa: CASADGLADYNEQFF
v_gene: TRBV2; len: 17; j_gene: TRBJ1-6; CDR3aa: CASTEGIPSSYNSPLHF
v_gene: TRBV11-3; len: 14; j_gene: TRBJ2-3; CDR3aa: CASSFERATDTQYF